This entry concerns a single T cell receptor beta chain. The protocol was immunoSEQ multiplex PCR, while the TCRdb copy is restricted to in-frame clones and leaves out a portion. The data show more than 80,000 clones, just over 95% seen once. This sample stems from a study of technical replicates of blood from several donors. Germline V gene lookup returns CDR1 SGHVS and CDR2 FQNEAQ. The CDR3 covers 15 residues. Germline trimming cut 1 base from V and 4 bases from J; bases unmatched to any gene: 1. Sequencing was carried out using T cells isolated from PBMCs. The TCR comes from a human donor in good health. This chain links TRBV7-8 with TRBJ2-1, with 10 bases matching TRBD2. The CDR3 nucleotides are TGTGCCAGCAGCTTAGGGACTAGCGGATACAATGAGCAGTTCTTC. The encoded protein is CASSLGTSGYNEQFF. The whole variable domain, remainder taken from reference TRBV7-8 and TRBJ2-1, is GAGVSQSPRYKVAKRGQDVALRCDPISGHVSLFWYQQALGQGPEFLTYFQNEAQLDKSGLPSDRFFAERPEGSVSTLKIQRTQQEDSAVYLCASSLGTSGYNEQFFGPGTRLTVL.